These 5 T cell receptor beta chains were all obtained from the same sample, sequenced in a study of regulatory T cells in long-lasting Graves disease. With iRepertoire HTBI primers and Arm-PCR of CDR3 regions, TCR beta libraries were built. MiXCR, applied by TCRdb to the multiplex PCR reads, yields one record per CDR3 protein. The profile covers about 300,000 distinct CDR3 sequences, with about 20% appearing a single time and less than 40% taken by the ten largest. The time point denotes: newly diagnosed GD, antithyroid drugs for less than 3 months. The authors made the TCR library using RNA they extracted from PBMCs. Sequenced here: peripheral blood mononuclear cells (PBMCs), sampled at new diagnosis, from a patient treated with antithyroid drugs. All receptors come from a female donor with Graves disease.

The V and J genes are TRBV19 and TRBJ1-3; 7 positions match TRBD1. Per the germline V gene, CDR1 is LNHDA and CDR2 is SQIVND (reference sequence). The ends lost 5 bases at V and 2 bases at J; junction bases unmatched: 6. There are 15 residues in the CDR3. CDR3 bases: TGTGCCAGTAGTCCCCGGGACAGACCTGGAAACACCATATATTTT. It translates to CASSPRDRPGNTIYF.

The chain links TRBV5-8 to TRBJ2-5; D is unresolved. Trimming removed 2 bases at V and 1 base at J, with 3 bases between. The germline gives CDR1 SGHTS, CDR2 YDEGEE. This CDR3 has 12 residues. CDR3 bases: TGTGCCAGCAGCTTTCCCCAAGAGACCCAGTACTTC. It codes for CASSFPQETQYF.

V gene TRBV27 combines with J gene TRBJ2-2; D is ambiguous. Germline V gene sequence: CDR1 MNHEY, CDR2 SMNVEV (reference sequence). There are 15 residues in the CDR3. The germline V and J ends were trimmed by 5 bases and 1 base, with 11 bases remaining between them. DNA for the CDR3: TGTGCCAGCAGTACCAAACAGAGGAACACCGGGGAGCTGTTTTTT. Translation: CASSTKQRNTGELFF.

Only one count was recorded for this clonotype. CDR3 loop: CASSFEGQGAPDTQYF. The CDR3 DNA reads TGTGCCAGCAGTTTTGAGGGACAGGGGGCCCCCGATACGCAGTATTTT. The rearrangement joins TRBV27 to TRBJ2-3; 12 bases fit TRBD1. This CDR3 has 16 amino acids. V lost 3 bases, J lost 6 bases, and 7 bases stayed unmatched. Per germline, CDR1 MNHEY and CDR2 SMNVEV (reference sequence).

This clonotype was counted between two and nine times. The genes are TRBV6-1 and TRBJ1-4; D uncertain. The CDR3 covers 13 residues. CDR1 MNHNS and CDR2 SASEGT come from the germline V gene. V was clipped by 8 bases and J by 3 bases, with 10 bases between them. This CDR3 is CASLASPNEKLFF. The CDR3 coding sequence is TGTGCCAGCCTTGCTTCACCTAATGAAAAACTGTTTTTT.